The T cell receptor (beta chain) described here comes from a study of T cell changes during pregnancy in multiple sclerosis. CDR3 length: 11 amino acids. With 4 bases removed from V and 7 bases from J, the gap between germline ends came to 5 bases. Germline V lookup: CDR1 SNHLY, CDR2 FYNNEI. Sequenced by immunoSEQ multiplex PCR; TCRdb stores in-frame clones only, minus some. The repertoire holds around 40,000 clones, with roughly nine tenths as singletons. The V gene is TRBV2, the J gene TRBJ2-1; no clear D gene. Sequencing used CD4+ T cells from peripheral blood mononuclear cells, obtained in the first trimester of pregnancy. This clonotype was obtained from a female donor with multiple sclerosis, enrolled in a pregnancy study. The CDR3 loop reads CASSALNEQFF. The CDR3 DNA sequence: TGTGCCAGCAGTGCCCTTAATGAGCAGTTCTTC.